At least ten counts were recorded for the clone carrying this TCR beta chain. The sample belongs to a study of T-cell memory formation after mild COVID-19. TCR alpha and TCR beta cDNA libraries with sample barcodes and UMIs came from 5'RACE using constant-segment primers. Using its own MiXCR run on the 5' RACE reads, TCRdb lists one record per CDR3 protein. The data show about 470,000 distinct CDR3 sequences, roughly 25% seen once. Germline values: CDR1 SGHDN, CDR2 FVKESK. Trimming left V 8 bases short and J 10 bases short, with 18 bases between. The CDR3 is 13 amino acids. The sample taken for sequencing was PBMCs or a T cell subset sorted from them (not recorded which). This chain uses TRBV14 with TRBJ2-1; a possible D gene is TRBD2 (7 bases). The TCR originated in an adult woman who had mild COVID-19 (a few samples of this study predate the infection). Cell type and time point are not known. The CDR3 reads CASAGAPAGEQFF. The CDR3 DNA reads as TGTGCCAGCGCGGGGGCCCCGGCTGGCGAGCAGTTCTTC. Drawing the rest from reference TRBV14 and TRBJ2-1, the complete variable domain is EAGVTQFPSHSVIEKGQTVTLRCDPISGHDNLYWYRRVMGKEIKFLLHFVKESKQDESGMPNNRFLAERTGGTYSTLKVQPAELEDSGVYFCASAGAPAGEQFFGPGTRLTVL.